Listed below are T cell receptor beta chains from one sample, sequenced in a study of OX40 agonist ivuxolimab in advanced cancers. Repertoires were generated with immunoSEQ multiplex PCR, while TCRdb's copy carries only in-frame clones and drops some. The table includes around 100,000 clones, 75% to 95% detected once. Sequenced here: CD4+ or CD8+ T cells sorted from blood, sampled in a trial of the OX40 agonist ivuxolimab. The origin of the receptors is an adult with an advanced solid tumor such as melanoma, head and neck, liver or kidney cancer. CDR3s include the opening cysteine and the closing phenylalanine or tryptophan. D genes are given only for firm matches. Clone size, where shown, is once, few, many, or a class for clones that have expanded.

>TRBJ2-6|TRBV19|once|-
CASSSAHILGSGANVLTF
TGTGCCAGTAGTTCCGCCCATATTCTTGGCTCTGGGGCCAACGTCCTGACTTTC
>TRBJ2-4|TRBV19|-|-
CASSINRGNIQYF
TGTGCCAGTAGTATAAACCGGGGAAACATTCAGTACTTC
>TRBJ2-3|TRBV7-2|-|TRBD2
CASSSGLAADTQYF
TGTGCCAGCAGCTCGGGACTAGCTGCGGATACGCAGTATTTT
>TRBJ1-2|TRBV6-5|-|-
CASRTQQGGDYGYTF
TGTGCCAGCAGAACGCAACAGGGAGGCGACTATGGCTACACCTTC
>TRBJ2-6|TRBV19|-|-
CASSIDPNGANVLTF
TGTGCCAGTAGTATAGATCCTAATGGGGCCAACGTCCTGACTTTC
>TRBJ2-7|TRBV28|-|-
CASSAGTADYEQYF
TGTGCCAGCAGTGCCGGGACGGCGGACTACGAGCAGTACTTC
>TRBJ2-5|TRBV5-1|-|-
CASSLAPGGGRSETQYF
TGCGCCAGCAGCTTGGCCCCAGGGGGGGGGAGGTCGGAGACCCAGTACTTC
>TRBJ1-1|TRBV28|-|TRBD1
CASRTGGALKTEAFF
TGTGCCAGCAGGACAGGGGGCGCCCTTAAAACTGAAGCTTTCTTT
>TRBJ1-1|TRBV4-2|-|TRBD1
CASSQDGTGGGGNTEAFF
TGTGCCAGCAGCCAAGACGGGACAGGGGGAGGGGGGAACACTGAAGCTTTCTTT
>TRBJ2-5|TRBV15|-|-
CATSREPEGTQYF
TGTGCCACCAGCAGAGAGCCGGAAGGGACCCAGTACTTC
>TRBJ2-7|TRBV4-1|few|-
CASSQEGSPPIGQYF
TGCGCCAGCAGCCAAGAAGGCAGCCCCCCCATAGGACAGTACTTC
>TRBJ1-1|TRBV11-3|-|-
CASSLGGEAFF
TGTGCCAGCAGCTTGGGGGGTGAAGCTTTCTTT
>TRBJ2-7|TRBV6-5|-|-
CASSYSFGEQYF
TGTGCCAGCAGTTACTCTTTCGGCGAGCAGTACTTC
>TRBJ2-7|TRBV14|once|-
CASSPAYEQYF
TGTGCCAGCAGCCCTGCCTACGAGCAGTACTTC
>TRBJ2-5|TRBV6-5|-|-
CASSLIGPIETQYF
TGTGCCAGCAGTCTCATAGGGCCAATAGAGACCCAGTACTTC
>TRBJ2-1|TRBV6-5|-|TRBD1
CASSPSKDRGPEQFF
TGTGCCAGCTCTCCTTCGAAGGACAGGGGACCTGAGCAGTTCTTC
>TRBJ2-1|TRBV10-1|-|TRBD1
CASSSQTGGIEQFF
TGCGCCAGCAGCTCACAAACAGGGGGCATCGAGCAGTTCTTC
>TRBJ2-7|TRBV19|-|TRBD2
CASSQRGLAGDEQYF
TGTGCCAGTAGCCAACGGGGACTAGCGGGAGACGAGCAGTACTTC
>TRBJ2-7|TRBV6-6|-|TRBD2
CASSTGTTFSYEQYF
TGTGCCAGCAGTACCGGGACTACCTTTTCCTACGAGCAGTACTTC
>TRBJ2-5|TRBV18|few|TRBD1
CASSPTPSQGATETQYF
TGTGCCAGCTCACCGACACCATCACAGGGGGCAACAGAGACCCAGTACTTC
>TRBJ1-1|TRBV19|once|-
CASSIPDTGTEAFF
TGTGCCAGTAGTATACCCGACACGGGCACTGAAGCTTTCTTT
>TRBJ2-7|TRBV28|-|TRBD2
CASSVGGLAGVWEQYF
TGTGCCAGCAGTGTTGGGGGACTAGCGGGAGTTTGGGAGCAGTACTTC
>TRBJ2-2|TRBV7-8|-|-
CASSLGRSSYTGELFF
TGTGCCAGCAGCTTAGGAAGGTCATCCTACACCGGGGAGCTGTTTTTT
>TRBJ2-5|TRBV5-1|-|-
CASSLATGEQETQYF
TGCGCCAGCAGCTTGGCCACGGGGGAGCAAGAGACCCAGTACTTC
>TRBJ2-2|TRBV19|-|TRBD2
CASRQSRSGTDTGELFF
TGTGCCAGTAGACAGTCGAGGAGCGGGACGGACACCGGGGAGCTGTTTTTT
>TRBJ2-7|TRBV2|-|-
CASVRDYEQYF
TGTGCCAGCGTCCGAGATTACGAGCAGTACTTC
>TRBJ2-3|TRBV19|-|-
CASRGFTDTQYF
TGTGCCAGTAGAGGATTCACAGATACGCAGTATTTT
>TRBJ1-4|TRBV6-5|-|-
CASGSAGATNEKLFF
TGTGCCAGTGGTTCGGCGGGTGCAACTAATGAAAAACTGTTTTTT
>TRBJ1-1|TRBV11-1|once|-
CASSLLSTEAFF
TGTGCCAGCAGCTTACTGAGCACTGAAGCTTTCTTT
>TRBJ1-1|TRBV6-6|-|-
CASNSDTEAFF
TGTGCCAGCAACTCGGACACTGAAGCTTTCTTT
>TRBJ2-3|TRBV6-5|-|TRBD2
CASRREAVDTQYF
TGTGCCAGCAGGCGGGAGGCCGTAGATACGCAGTATTTT
>TRBJ2-1|TRBV14|-|-
CASNQAYREQFF
TGTGCCAGCAACCAAGCTTACCGTGAGCAGTTCTTC
>TRBJ2-7|TRBV6-5|-|TRBD1
CASKIQGAAYEQYF
TGTGCCAGCAAGATACAGGGGGCAGCCTACGAGCAGTACTTC
>TRBJ2-1|TRBV5-1|-|TRBD2
CASSKGLAGFNEQFF
TGCGCCAGCAGCAAGGGACTAGCGGGATTCAATGAGCAGTTCTTC